This T cell receptor (beta chain) was sequenced during a study of control samples from healthy donors and cancer patients. The method was immunoSEQ multiplex PCR; TCRdb's version includes in-frame clones alone and lacks a portion of them. Of 100,000 to 150,000 clones in the sample, approximately 94% are singletons; the top ten hold more than 1.5%. Trimming pared 6 bases from V and 7 bases from J, leaving 16 bases between. This CDR3 spans 15 amino acids. Germline V gene data show CDR1 as LNHDA and CDR2 as SQIVND (reference sequence). Sequenced input: PBMCs. The chain recombines TRBV19 with TRBJ1-6; TRBD1 might be the D (6 bases). This clonotype originated in a man aged 50 or older with head and neck cancer. CDR3 DNA sequence: TGTGCCAGTAGCCGCAAGACAGGATGGAATTCACCCCTCCACTTT. Its protein product is CASSRKTGWNSPLHF.